Given below is one T cell receptor beta chain in context. Its target is not known. The data stem from a study of graft-versus-host responses after intestinal transplantation. Study information: Each recipient received anti-thymocyte globulin induction, then tacrolimus and steroids for approximately three years.

The CDR3 is 16 amino acids. The junction had 10 bases not matched to a gene; V was cut back by 1 base and J by 6 bases. The germline V gene encodes CDR1 LGHNA and CDR2 YNFKEQ. Study results and limitations: In recipient marrow, GvH clones were found, and some appeared first in ileum or blood.

The data were produced by immunoSEQ multiplex PCR, yet TCRdb's version contains in-frame clones alone and is incomplete. In the table there are roughly 90,000 clones, around 90% of which are singletons. The sequence came from a human donor who was the organ donor for an intestinal transplant. Sequencing used unstimulated CD4+ T cells sorted from spleen or lymph node cells, obtained before transplant. J is TRBJ2-7 and V is TRBV4-2, with 9 bases fitting TRBD2. The CDR3 nucleotides read TGTGCCAGCAGCCAAGGGGCGGCGGGGGGGCAACGCGAGCAGTACTTC. Translated, it gives CASSQGAAGGQREQYF.